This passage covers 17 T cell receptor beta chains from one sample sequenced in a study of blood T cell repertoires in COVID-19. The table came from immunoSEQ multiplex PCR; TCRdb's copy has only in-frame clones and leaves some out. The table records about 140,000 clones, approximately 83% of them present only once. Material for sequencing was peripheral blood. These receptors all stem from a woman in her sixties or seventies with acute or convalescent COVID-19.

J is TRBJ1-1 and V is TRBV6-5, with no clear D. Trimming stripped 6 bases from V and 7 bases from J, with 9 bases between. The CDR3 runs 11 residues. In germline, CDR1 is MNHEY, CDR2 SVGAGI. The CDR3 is CASSRRDEAFF. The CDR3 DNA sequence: TGTGCCAGCAGCCGGAGGGATGAAGCTTTCTTT.

The CDR3 bases are TGTGCCAGCAGCTTACCAGGGCGGCATGAGCAGTTCTTC. Its translation is CASSLPGRHEQFF. V gene TRBV7-2 combines with J gene TRBJ2-1, with D possibly TRBD1 on 5 matching bases. CDR3 length: 13 residues. Germline V CDR1 and CDR2: SGHTA, FQGNSA. The germline V and J ends were trimmed by 2 bases and 8 bases, with 10 bases remaining between them. The full variable domain, rest sourced from reference TRBV7-2 and TRBJ2-1, is GAGVSQSPSNKVTEKGKDVELRCDPISGHTALYWYRQSLGQGLEFLIYFQGNSAPDKSGLPSDRFSAERTGGSVSTLTIQRTQQEDSAVYLCASSLPGRHEQFFGPGTRLTVL.

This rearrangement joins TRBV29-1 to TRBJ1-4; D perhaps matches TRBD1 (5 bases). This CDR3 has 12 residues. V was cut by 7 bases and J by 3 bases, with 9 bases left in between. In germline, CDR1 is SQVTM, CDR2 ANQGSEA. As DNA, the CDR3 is TGCAGCGGGGGACTCTCTAATGAAAAACTGTTTTTT. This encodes CSGGLSNEKLFF.

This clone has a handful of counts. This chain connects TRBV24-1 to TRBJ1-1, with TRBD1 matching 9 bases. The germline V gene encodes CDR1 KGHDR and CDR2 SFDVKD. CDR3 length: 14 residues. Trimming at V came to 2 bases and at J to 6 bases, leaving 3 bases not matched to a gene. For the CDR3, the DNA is TGTGCCACCAGTGATTACAGACAGGGGGCTGAAGCTTTCTTT. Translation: CATSDYRQGAEAFF.

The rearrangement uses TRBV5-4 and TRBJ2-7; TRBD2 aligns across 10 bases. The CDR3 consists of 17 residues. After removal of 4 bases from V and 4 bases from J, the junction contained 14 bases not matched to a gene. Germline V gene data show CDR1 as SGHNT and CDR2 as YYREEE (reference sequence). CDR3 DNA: TGTGCCAGCAGCCGCGGGGCTAGCGGGAGAACGGTGTACGAGCAGTACTTC. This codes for CASSRGASGRTVYEQYF.

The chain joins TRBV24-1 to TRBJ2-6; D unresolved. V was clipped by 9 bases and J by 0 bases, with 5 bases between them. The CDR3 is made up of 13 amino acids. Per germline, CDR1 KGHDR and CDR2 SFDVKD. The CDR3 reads CATGRSGANVLTF. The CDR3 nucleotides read TGTGCCACCGGCCGCTCTGGGGCCAACGTCCTGACTTTC.

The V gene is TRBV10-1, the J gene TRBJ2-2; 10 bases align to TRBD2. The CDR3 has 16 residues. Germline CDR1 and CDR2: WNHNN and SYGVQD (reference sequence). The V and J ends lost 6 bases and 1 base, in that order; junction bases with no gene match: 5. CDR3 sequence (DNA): TGCGCCAGCAGGGCTAGCGGGAGAGGGAACACCGGGGAGCTGTTTTTT. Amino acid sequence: CASRASGRGNTGELFF.

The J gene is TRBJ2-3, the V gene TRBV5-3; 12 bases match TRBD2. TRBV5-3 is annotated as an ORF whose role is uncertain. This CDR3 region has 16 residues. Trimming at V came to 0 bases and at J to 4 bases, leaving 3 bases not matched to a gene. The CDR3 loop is CARSLGTSGVADTQYF. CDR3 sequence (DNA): TGTGCCAGAAGCTTGGGGACTAGCGGGGTGGCAGATACGCAGTATTTT.

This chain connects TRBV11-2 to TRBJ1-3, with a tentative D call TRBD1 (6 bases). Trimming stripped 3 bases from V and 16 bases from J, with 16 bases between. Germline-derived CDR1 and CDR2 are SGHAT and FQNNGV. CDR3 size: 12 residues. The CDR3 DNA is TGTGCCAGCAGCTTGGTTTTAGGACAGCATTATTTT. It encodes CASSLVLGQHYF.

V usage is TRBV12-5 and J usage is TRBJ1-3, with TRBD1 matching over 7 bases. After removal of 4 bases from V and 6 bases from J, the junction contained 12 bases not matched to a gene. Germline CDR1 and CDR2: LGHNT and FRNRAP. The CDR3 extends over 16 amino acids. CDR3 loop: CASGYHSGGTLNTIYF. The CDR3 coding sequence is TGTGCTAGTGGTTACCACTCAGGGGGGACTTTAAACACCATATATTTT. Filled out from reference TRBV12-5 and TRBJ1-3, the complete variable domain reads DARVTQTPRHKVTEMGQEVTMRCQPILGHNTVFWYRQTMMQGLELLAYFRNRAPLDDSGMPKDRFSAEMPDATLATLKIQPSEPRDSAVYFCASGYHSGGTLNTIYFGEGSWLTVV.

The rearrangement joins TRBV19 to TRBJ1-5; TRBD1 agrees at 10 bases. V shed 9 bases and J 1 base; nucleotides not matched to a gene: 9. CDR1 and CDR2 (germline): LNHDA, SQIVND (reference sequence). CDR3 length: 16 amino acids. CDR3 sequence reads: CASRQGATVSNQPQHF. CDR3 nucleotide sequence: TGTGCCAGCCGACAGGGGGCGACGGTCAGCAATCAGCCCCAGCATTTT.

The CDR3 nucleotides are TGTGCCAGCAGCTTATCTTTCCCGGGGGAGGCCCTCCACTTT. It codes for CASSLSFPGEALHF. This chain uses TRBV7-9 with TRBJ1-6, with a tentative D call TRBD1 (5 bases). The CDR3 loop spans 14 amino acids. Trimming removed 2 bases at V and 14 bases at J, with 16 bases between. CDR1 SEHNR and CDR2 FQNEAQ come from the germline V gene (reference sequence).

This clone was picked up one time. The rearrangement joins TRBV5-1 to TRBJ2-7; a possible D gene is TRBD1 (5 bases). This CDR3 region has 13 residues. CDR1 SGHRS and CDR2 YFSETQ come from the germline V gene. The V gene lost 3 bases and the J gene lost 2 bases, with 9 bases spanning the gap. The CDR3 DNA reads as TGCGCCAGCAGCTCTACAGGTACCTACGAGCAGTACTTC. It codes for CASSSTGTYEQYF.

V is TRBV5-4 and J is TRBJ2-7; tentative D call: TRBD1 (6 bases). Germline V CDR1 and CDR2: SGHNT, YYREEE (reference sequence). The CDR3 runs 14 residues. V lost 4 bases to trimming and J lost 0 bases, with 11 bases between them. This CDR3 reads CASSLRDNSYEQYF. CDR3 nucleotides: TGTGCCAGCAGCCTCCGGGACAACTCCTACGAGCAGTACTTC.

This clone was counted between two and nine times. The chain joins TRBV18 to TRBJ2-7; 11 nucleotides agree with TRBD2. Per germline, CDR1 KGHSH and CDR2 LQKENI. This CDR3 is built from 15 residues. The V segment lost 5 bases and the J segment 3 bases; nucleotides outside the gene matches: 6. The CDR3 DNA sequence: TGTGCCAGCTCATCGGGACTAGCGGACTTCTACGAGCAGTACTTC. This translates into CASSSGLADFYEQYF.

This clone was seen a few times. The CDR3 nucleotides read TGTGCCAGCAGTTACACCTACGGACTAGACTACGAGCAGTACTTC. Translating gives CASSYTYGLDYEQYF. The chain employs TRBV6-5 and TRBJ2-7; the match to TRBD2 covers 7 bases. Germline V gene sequence: CDR1 MNHEY, CDR2 SVGAGI. The CDR3 consists of 15 residues. Losses at the gene ends were 2 bases for V and 3 bases for J; bases not matched to a gene: 7.

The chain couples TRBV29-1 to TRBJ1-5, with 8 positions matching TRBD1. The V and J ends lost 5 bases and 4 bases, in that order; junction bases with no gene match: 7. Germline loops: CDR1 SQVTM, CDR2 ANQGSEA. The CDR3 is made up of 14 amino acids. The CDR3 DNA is TGCAGCGTTCTGACAGGGGCCAAAAATCAGCCCCAGCATTTT. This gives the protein CSVLTGAKNQPQHF. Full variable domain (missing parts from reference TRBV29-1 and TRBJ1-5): SAVISQKPSRDICQRGTSLTIQCQVDSQVTMMFWYRQQPGQSLTLIATANQGSEATYESGFVIDKFPISRPNLTFSTLTVSNMSPEDSSIYLCSVLTGAKNQPQHFGDGTRLSIL.